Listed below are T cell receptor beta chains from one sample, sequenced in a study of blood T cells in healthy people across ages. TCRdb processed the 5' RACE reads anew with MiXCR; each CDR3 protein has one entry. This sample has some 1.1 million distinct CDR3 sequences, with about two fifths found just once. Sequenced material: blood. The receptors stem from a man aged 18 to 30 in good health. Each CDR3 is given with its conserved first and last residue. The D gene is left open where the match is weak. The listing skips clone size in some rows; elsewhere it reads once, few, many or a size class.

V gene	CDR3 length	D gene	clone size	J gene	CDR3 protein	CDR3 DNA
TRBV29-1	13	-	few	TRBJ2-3	CSVETGRGDTQYF	TGCAGCGTTGAAACGGGAAGGGGAGATACGCAGTATTTT
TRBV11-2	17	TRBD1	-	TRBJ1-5	CASSFPRGGYSNQPQHF	TGTGCCAGCAGCTTCCCCAGGGGGGGGTATAGCAATCAGCCCCAGCATTTT
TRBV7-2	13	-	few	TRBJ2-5	CASSSLDQETQYF	TGTGCCAGCAGCTCATTGGACCAAGAGACCCAGTACTTC
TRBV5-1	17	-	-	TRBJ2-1	CASSLTGPDSSYNEQFF	TGCGCCAGCAGCTTGACAGGCCCCGATAGCTCCTACAATGAGCAGTTCTTC
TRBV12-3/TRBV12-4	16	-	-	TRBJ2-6	CASSEGRRSGANVLTF	TGTGCCAGCAGCGAGGGACGGCGATCTGGGGCCAACGTCCTGACTTTC
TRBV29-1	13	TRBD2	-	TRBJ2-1	CSSSGSAFHEQFF	TGCAGCTCCAGCGGGAGCGCTTTTCATGAGCAGTTCTTC
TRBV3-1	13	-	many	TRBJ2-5	CASSPGTRETQYF	TGTGCCAGCAGCCCTGGAACTCGAGAGACCCAGTACTTC
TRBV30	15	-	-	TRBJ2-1	CAWSVGGGGYNQQFF	TGTGCCTGGAGTGTTGGGGGTGGGGGATACAATCAGCAGTTCTTC
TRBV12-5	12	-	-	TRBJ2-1	CASGSPLNEQFF	TGTGCTAGTGGTTCCCCACTCAATGAGCAGTTCTTC
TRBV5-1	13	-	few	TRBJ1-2	CASSSNRDHGYTF	TGCGCCAGCAGCTCCAACAGGGACCATGGCTACACCTTC
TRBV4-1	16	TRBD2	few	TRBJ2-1	CASSQPTSGGAREQFF	TGCGCCAGCAGCCAACCGACTAGCGGGGGGGCCCGTGAGCAGTTCTTC
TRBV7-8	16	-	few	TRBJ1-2	CASAAPGGLMRYGYTF	TGTGCCAGCGCAGCCCCCGGGGGGCTGATGCGCTATGGCTACACCTTC
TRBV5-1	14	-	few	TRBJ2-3	CANVPGTDSDTQYF	TGCGCCAACGTGCCAGGGACGGATTCCGATACGCAGTATTTT
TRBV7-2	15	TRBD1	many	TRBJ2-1	CASSSQPGQYNEQFF	TGTGCCAGCAGCAGTCAACCGGGACAGTACAATGAGCAGTTCTTC
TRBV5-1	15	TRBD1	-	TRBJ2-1	CASNYRTGGYNEQFF	TGCGCCAGCAACTACCGGACAGGCGGATACAATGAGCAGTTCTTC
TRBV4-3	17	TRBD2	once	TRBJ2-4	CASSHNIVGGGKNIQYF	TGCGCCAGCAGCCATAATATAGTGGGGGGGGGCAAAAACATTCAGTACTTC
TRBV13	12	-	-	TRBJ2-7	CASSLGTAQQYF	TGTGCCAGCAGCTTGGGAACAGCCCAGCAGTACTTC
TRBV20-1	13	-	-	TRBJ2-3	CSARDRAGLTQYF	TGCAGTGCTAGAGATAGGGCCGGGCTGACGCAGTATTTT
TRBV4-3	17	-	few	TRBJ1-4	CASSQQLLAATNEKLFF	TGCGCCAGCAGCCAACAACTCTTGGCAGCAACTAATGAAAAACTGTTTTTT
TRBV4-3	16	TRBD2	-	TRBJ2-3	CASSQEASGRADTQYF	TGCGCCAGCAGCCAAGAAGCCTCGGGGAGGGCAGATACGCAGTATTTT
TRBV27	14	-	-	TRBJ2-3	CASLDREGTDTQYF	TGTGCCAGCCTAGACAGGGAGGGCACAGATACGCAGTATTTT
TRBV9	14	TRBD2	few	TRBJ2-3	CASSKGLPPDTQYF	TGTGCCAGCAGCAAGGGACTACCCCCAGATACGCAGTATTTT
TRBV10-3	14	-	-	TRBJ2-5	CAIRDIKEANEQYF	TGTGCCATCAGGGACATTAAAGAGGCCAATGAGCAGTACTTC
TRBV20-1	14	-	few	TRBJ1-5	CSVPGQLSNQPQHF	TGCAGTGTTCCCGGACAGCTCAGCAATCAGCCCCAGCATTTT
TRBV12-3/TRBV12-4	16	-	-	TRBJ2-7	CASTSPDTYLSYEQYF	TGTGCCAGCACATCTCCTGACACATACCTCTCCTACGAGCAGTACTTC
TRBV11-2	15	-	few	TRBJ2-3	CASSFSGGATDTQYF	TGTGCCAGCAGCTTTAGTGGTGGGGCCACAGATACGCAGTATTTT
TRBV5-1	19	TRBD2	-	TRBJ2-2	CASSSTKTSGGGNTGELFF	TGCGCCAGCAGCTCAACAAAGACTAGCGGGGGAGGTAACACCGGGGAGCTGTTTTTT
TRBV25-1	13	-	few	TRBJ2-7	CASSESGPYEQYF	TGTGCCAGCAGTGAATCAGGTCCCTACGAGCAGTACTTC
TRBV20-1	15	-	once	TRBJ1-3	CSARGLGNSGNTIYF	TGCAGTGCTAGGGGACTGGGCAACTCTGGAAACACCATATATTTT
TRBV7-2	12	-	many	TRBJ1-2	CASTGQNYGYTF	TGTGCCAGCACTGGGCAGAACTATGGCTACACCTTC
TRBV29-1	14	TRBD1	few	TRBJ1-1	CSVEGQGLNTEAFF	TGCAGCGTTGAGGGACAGGGATTGAACACTGAAGCTTTCTTT
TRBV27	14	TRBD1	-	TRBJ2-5	CASSWGQGGGEQYF	TGTGCCAGCAGTTGGGGACAGGGGGGGGGTGAGCAGTACTTC
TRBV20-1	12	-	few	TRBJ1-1	CSARAGETEAFF	TGCAGTGCTAGGGCAGGGGAAACTGAAGCTTTCTTT
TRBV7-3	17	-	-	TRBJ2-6	CASSGQIADSGANVLTF	TGTGCCAGCAGCGGTCAAATCGCAGACTCTGGGGCCAACGTCCTGACTTTC
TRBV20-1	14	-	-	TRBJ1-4	CSAPDTATNEKLFF	TGCAGTGCTCCCGACACTGCAACTAATGAAAAACTGTTTTTT
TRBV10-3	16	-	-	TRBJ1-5	CAVSELGFESNQPQHF	TGTGCCGTCAGTGAATTAGGGTTTGAGAGCAATCAGCCCCAGCATTTT
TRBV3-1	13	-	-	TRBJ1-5	CASSQDLSQPQHF	TGTGCCAGCAGCCAAGATCTTAGTCAGCCCCAGCATTTT
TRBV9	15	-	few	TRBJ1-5	CASSVDGGGNQPQHF	TGTGCCAGCAGCGTAGACGGGGGCGGCAATCAGCCCCAGCATTTT
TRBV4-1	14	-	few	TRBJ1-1	CASSQPGGAGEAFF	TGCGCCAGCAGCCAGCCCGGGGGGGCTGGTGAAGCTTTCTTT
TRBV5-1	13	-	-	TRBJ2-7	CASSLDGTNEQYF	TGCGCCAGCAGCTTGGACGGGACAAACGAGCAGTACTTC
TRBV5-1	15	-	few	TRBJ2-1	CASSLVGGLPNEQFF	TGCGCCAGCAGCTTGGTAGGGGGGCTCCCCAATGAGCAGTTCTTC
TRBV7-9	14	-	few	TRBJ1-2	CASSPDQEVYGYTF	TGTGCCAGCAGCCCCGACCAGGAGGTCTATGGCTACACCTTC
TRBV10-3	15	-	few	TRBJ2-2	CAISESLQNTGELFF	TGTGCCATCAGTGAGTCGCTACAGAACACCGGGGAGCTGTTTTTT
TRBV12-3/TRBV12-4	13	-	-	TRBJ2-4	CASMGEAKNIQYF	TGTGCCAGCATGGGGGAAGCCAAAAACATTCAGTACTTC
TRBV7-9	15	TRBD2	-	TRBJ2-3	CASSLTSGGAYTQYF	TGTGCCAGCAGCTTGACTAGCGGGGGGGCATATACGCAGTATTTT
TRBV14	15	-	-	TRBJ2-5	CASSQGSAIQETQYF	TGTGCCAGCAGCCAAGGATCGGCGATTCAAGAGACCCAGTACTTC
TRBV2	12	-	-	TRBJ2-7	CASTRGFNEQYF	TGTGCCAGCACGCGGGGTTTCAACGAGCAGTACTTC
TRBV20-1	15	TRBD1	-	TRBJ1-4	CSARRQGAANEKLFF	TGCAGTGCTAGGCGACAGGGGGCGGCTAATGAAAAACTGTTTTTT
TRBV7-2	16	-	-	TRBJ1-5	CASSSVRGGSNQPQHF	TGTGCCAGCAGCTCAGTAAGGGGGGGTAGCAATCAGCCCCAGCATTTT